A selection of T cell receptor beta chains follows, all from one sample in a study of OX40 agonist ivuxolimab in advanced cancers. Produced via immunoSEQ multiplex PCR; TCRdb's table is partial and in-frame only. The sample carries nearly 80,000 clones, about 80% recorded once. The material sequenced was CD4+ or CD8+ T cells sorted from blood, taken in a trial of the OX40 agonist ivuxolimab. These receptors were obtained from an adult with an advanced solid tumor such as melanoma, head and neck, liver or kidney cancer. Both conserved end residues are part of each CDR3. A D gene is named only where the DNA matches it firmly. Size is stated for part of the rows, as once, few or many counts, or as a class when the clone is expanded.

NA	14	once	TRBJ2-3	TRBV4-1	TGCGCCAGCAGCCAAAAACGGGGGACAGATACGCAGTATTTT	CASSQKRGTDTQYF
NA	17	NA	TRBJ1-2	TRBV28	TGTGCCAGCAGTTTCCCGCCCAATGCAGGGCAAAATAGGGGCTACACCTTC	CASSFPPNAGQNRGYTF
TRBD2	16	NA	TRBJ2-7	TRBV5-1	TGCGCCAGCAGCTTGGGGACTAGCGGGCTATCCTACGAGCAGTACTTC	CASSLGTSGLSYEQYF
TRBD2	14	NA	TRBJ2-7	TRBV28	TGTGCCAGCAGTTTCATTAGCGGGAACGACGAGCAGTACTTC	CASSFISGNDEQYF
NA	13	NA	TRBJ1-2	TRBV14	TGTGCCAGCAGCCATGTTCGACGGGATGGCTACACCTTC	CASSHVRRDGYTF
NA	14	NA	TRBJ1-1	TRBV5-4	TGTGCCAGCAGCTTTAATCGGCTGAACACTGAAGCTTTCTTT	CASSFNRLNTEAFF
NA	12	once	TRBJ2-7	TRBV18	TGTGCCAGCTCACCGGGGGCCTACGAGCAGTACTTC	CASSPGAYEQYF
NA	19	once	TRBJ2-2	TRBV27	TGTGCCAGCAGTCCTTCTCTCCCTCGGTTGGGGAGCGACACCGGGGAGCTGTTTTTT	CASSPSLPRLGSDTGELFF
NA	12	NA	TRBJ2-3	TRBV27	TGTGCCAGCAGGTCTAGCACAGATACGCAGTATTTT	CASRSSTDTQYF
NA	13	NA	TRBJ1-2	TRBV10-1	TGCGCCAGCAGCACCGGGGTGACCTATGGCTACACCTTC	CASSTGVTYGYTF
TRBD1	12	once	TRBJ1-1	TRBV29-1	TGCAGCGTGAGCAGGGGGGGCACTGAAGCTTTCTTT	CSVSRGGTEAFF
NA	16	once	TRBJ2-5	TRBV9	TGTGCCAGCAGCGTAGACCTGGGGGCAGGGGAGGAGACCCAGTACTTC	CASSVDLGAGEETQYF
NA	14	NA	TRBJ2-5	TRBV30	TGTGCCTGGACCCGACAGGGAGGAGGAGAGACCCAGTACTTC	CAWTRQGGGETQYF
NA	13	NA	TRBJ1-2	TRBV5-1	TGCGCCAGCAGCTTCACCGCGGGGGCTGGCTACACCTTC	CASSFTAGAGYTF
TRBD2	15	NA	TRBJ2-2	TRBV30	TGTGCCTGGGGGGGACTAGCGGGATCCACCGGGGAGCTGTTTTTT	CAWGGLAGSTGELFF
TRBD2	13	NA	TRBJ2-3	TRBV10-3	TGTGCCATCGGTTGGGAGGGAACAGATACGCAGTATTTT	CAIGWEGTDTQYF